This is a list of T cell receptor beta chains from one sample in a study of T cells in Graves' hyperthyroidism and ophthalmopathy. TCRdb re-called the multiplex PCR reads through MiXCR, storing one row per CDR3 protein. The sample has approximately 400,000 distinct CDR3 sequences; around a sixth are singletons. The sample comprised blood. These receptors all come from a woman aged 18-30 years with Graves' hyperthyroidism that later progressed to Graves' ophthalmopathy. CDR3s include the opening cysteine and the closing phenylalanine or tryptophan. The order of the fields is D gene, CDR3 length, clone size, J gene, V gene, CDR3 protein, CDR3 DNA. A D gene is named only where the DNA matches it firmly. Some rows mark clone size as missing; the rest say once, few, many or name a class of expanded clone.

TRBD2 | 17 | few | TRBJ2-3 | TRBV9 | CASSEGLAGSGTDTQYF | TGTGCCAGCAGCGAGGGACTAGCGGGATCCGGCACAGATACGCAGTATTTT
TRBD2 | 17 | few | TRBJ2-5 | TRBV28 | CASSWPPGTSGPKTQYF | TGTGCCAGCAGTTGGCCCCCAGGGACTAGCGGGCCGAAGACCCAGTACTTC
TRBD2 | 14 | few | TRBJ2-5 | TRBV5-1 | CASSYSGGGETQYF | TGCGCCAGCAGCTACTCGGGAGGTGGGGAGACCCAGTACTTC
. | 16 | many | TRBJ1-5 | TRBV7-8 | CASSLLAAFSNQPQHF | TGTGCCAGCAGCTTATTGGCAGCCTTTAGCAATCAGCCCCAGCATTTT
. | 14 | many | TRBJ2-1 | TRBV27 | CASSLASWENEQFF | TGTGCCAGCAGCCTTGCCTCCTGGGAGAATGAGCAGTTCTTC
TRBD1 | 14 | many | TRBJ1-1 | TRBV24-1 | CATSEGTGGGEAFF | TGTGCCACCAGTGAGGGGACAGGGGGGGGTGAAGCTTTCTTT
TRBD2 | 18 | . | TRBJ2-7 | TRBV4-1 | CASSQDPLFRRGTYEQYF | TGCGCCAGCAGCCAAGACCCCCTATTTCGGCGGGGGACCTACGAGCAGTACTTC
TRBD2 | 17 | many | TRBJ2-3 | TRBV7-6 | CASSSRLAGGGTDTQYF | TGTGCCAGCAGCTCTCGACTAGCGGGAGGGGGCACAGATACGCAGTATTTT
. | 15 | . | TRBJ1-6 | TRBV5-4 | CASSPSDSYNSPLHF | TGTGCCAGCAGCCCGTCGGACAGCTATAATTCACCCCTCCACTTT
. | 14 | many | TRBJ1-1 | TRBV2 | CASSVEAGIIEAFF | TGTGCCAGCAGTGTTGAGGCAGGGATCATTGAAGCTTTCTTT
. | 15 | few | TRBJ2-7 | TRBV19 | CASSMGLGNSYEQYF | TGTGCCAGTAGTATGGGTCTGGGGAACTCCTACGAGCAGTACTTC
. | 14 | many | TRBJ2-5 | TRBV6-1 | CASRRGGAGETQYF | TGTGCCAGCCGTAGGGGGGGCGCAGGAGAGACCCAGTACTTC
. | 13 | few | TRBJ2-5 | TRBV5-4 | CASRVTASETQYF | TGTGCCAGCAGAGTTACAGCCTCAGAGACCCAGTACTTC
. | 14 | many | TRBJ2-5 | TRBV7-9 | CASTNGDVRETQYF | TGTGCCAGCACAAACGGGGACGTGAGGGAGACCCAGTACTTC
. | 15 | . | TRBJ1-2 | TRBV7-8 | CASSLVNSGDRGYTF | TGTGCCAGCAGCTTAGTAAACTCAGGGGACCGTGGCTACACCTTC
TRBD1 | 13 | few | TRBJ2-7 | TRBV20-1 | CSATRDSHYEQYF | TGCAGTGCTACGAGGGACAGTCACTACGAGCAGTACTTC
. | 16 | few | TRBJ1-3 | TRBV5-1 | CASSLEPGSTGNTIYF | TGCGCCAGCAGCTTGGAACCAGGGTCAACAGGAAACACCATATATTTT
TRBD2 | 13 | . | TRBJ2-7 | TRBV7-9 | CASSLSSGKVQYF | TGTGCCAGCAGCTTATCTAGCGGGAAGGTGCAGTACTTC
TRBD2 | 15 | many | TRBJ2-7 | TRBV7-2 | CASSLMGLADYEQYF | TGTGCCAGCAGCTTAATGGGACTAGCTGACTACGAGCAGTACTTC
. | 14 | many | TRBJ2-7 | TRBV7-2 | CASSLARSGYEQYF | TGTGCCAGCAGCTTAGCGCGATCTGGGTACGAGCAGTACTTC
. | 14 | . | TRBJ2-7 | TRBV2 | CASKAGEFFGEQYF | TGTGCCAGCAAGGCAGGGGAGTTCTTCGGCGAGCAGTACTTC
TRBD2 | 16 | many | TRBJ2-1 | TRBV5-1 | CASSFSGARGGNEQFF | TGCGCCAGCAGCTTCAGCGGGGCGCGAGGTGGTAATGAGCAGTTCTTC
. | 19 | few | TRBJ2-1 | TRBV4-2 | CASSHPVWSRRHLWNEQFF | TGTGCCAGCAGCCACCCCGTGTGGTCCCGCCGCCATCTTTGGAATGAGCAGTTCTTC
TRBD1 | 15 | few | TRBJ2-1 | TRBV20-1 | CSAQRDRGYYNEQFF | TGCAGTGCTCAACGGGACAGGGGTTATTACAATGAGCAGTTCTTC
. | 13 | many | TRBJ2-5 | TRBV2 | CASSRTTQQTQYF | TGTGCCAGCAGTAGGACAACCCAACAGACCCAGTACTTC
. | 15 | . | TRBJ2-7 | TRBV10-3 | CAISESQDGAREQYF | TGTGCCATCAGTGAGTCGCAGGACGGCGCTAGGGAGCAGTACTTC
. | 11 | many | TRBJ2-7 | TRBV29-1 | CSVGHHDEQYF | TGCAGCGTTGGGCACCACGACGAGCAGTACTTC
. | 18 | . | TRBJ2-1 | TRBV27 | CASSPWGRTHGQLNEQFF | TGTGCCAGCAGCCCATGGGGGAGGACACACGGGCAACTCAATGAGCAGTTCTTC
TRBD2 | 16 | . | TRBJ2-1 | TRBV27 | CASRGTSGSTYNEQFF | TGTGCCAGCCGAGGGACTAGCGGGAGTACCTACAATGAGCAGTTCTTC
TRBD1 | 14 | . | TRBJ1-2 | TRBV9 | CASSPRQGSGGYTF | TGTGCCAGCAGCCCAAGACAGGGAAGCGGTGGCTACACCTTC
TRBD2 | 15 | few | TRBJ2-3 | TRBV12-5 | CASARGGDPQDTQYF | TGTGCTAGTGCCCGGGGGGGGGACCCCCAGGATACGCAGTATTTT
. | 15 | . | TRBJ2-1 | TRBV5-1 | CASSLYGIGTNEQFF | TGCGCCAGCAGCTTATACGGGATTGGCACCAATGAGCAGTTCTTC